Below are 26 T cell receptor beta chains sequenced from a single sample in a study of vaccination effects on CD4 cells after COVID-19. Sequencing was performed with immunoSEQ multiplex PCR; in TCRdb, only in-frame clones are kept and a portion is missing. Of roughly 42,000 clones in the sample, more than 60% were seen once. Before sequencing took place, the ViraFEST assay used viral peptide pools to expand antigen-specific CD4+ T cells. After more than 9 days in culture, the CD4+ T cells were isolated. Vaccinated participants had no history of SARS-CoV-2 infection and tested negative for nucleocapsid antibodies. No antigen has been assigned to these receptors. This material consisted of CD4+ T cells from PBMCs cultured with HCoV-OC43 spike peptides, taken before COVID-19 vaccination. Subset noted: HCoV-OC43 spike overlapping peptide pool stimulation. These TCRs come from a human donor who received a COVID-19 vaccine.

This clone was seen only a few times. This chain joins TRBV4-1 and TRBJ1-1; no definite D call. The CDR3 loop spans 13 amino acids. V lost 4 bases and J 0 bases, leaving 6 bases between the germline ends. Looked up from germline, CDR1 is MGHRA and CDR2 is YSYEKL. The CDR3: CASSRTVNTEAFF. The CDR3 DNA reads TGCGCCAGCAGCCGGACGGTGAACACTGAAGCTTTCTTT.

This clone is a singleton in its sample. The CDR3 reads CASKRQTSNYGYTF. As DNA, the CDR3 is TGTGCCAGTAAACGACAGACCTCTAACTATGGCTACACCTTC. V gene TRBV19 combines with J gene TRBJ1-2, with D possibly being TRBD1 (5 bases). The V gene lost 7 bases and the J gene lost 0 bases, with 12 bases spanning the gap. The V gene's germline CDR1 is LNHDA and CDR2 SQIVND (reference sequence). The CDR3 length is 14 residues.

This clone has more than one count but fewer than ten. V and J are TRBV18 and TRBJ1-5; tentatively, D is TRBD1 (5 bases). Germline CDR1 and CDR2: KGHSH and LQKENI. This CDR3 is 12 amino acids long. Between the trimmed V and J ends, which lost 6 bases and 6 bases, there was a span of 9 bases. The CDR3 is CASSEGSQPQHF. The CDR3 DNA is TGTGCCAGCTCTGAGGGGAGTCAGCCCCAGCATTTT.

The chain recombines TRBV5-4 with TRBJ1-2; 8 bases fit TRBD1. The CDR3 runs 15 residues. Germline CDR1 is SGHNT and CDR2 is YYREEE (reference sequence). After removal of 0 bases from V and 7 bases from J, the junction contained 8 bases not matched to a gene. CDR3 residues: CASSLERTGSLGYTF. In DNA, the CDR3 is TGTGCCAGCAGCTTGGAACGGACAGGGTCCCTTGGCTACACCTTC.

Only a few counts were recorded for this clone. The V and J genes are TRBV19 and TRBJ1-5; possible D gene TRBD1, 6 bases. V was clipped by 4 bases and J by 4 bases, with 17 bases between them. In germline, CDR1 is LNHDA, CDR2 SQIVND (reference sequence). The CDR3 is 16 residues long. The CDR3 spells CASSTTWGPGNQPQHF. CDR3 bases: TGTGCCAGTAGTACGACCTGGGGGCCCGGAAATCAGCCCCAGCATTTT.

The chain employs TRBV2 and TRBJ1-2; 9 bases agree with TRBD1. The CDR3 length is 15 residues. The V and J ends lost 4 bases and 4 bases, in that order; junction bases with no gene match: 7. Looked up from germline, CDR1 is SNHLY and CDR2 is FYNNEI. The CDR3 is CASSGGQGRGYGYTF. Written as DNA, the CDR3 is TGTGCCAGCAGTGGAGGACAGGGGAGAGGCTATGGCTACACCTTC.

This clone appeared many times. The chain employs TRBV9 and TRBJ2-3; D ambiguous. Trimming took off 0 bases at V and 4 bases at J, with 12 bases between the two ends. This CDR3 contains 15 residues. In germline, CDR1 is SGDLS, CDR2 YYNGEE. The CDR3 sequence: CASSVAVSGADTQYF. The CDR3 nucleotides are TGTGCCAGCAGCGTAGCTGTGTCGGGCGCAGATACGCAGTATTTT.

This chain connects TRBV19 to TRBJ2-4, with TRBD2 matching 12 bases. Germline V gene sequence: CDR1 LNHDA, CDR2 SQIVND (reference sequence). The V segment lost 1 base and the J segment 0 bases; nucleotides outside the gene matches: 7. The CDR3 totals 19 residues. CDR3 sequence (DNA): TGTGCCAGTAGTATAGGCCGACTAGCGGGGGTACTAGCCAAAAACATTCAGTACTTC. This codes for CASSIGRLAGVLAKNIQYF. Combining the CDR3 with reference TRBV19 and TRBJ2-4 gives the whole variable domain DGGITQSPKYLFRKEGQNVTLSCEQNLNHDAMYWYRQDPGQGLRLIYYSQIVNDFQKGDIAEGYSVSREKKESFPLTVTSAQKNPTAFYLCASSIGRLAGVLAKNIQYFGAGTRLSVL.

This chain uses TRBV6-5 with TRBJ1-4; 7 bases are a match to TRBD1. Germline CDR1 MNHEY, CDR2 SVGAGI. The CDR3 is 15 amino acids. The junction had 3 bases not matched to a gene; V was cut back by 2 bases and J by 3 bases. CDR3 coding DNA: TGTGCCAGCAGTTACGGGGGACAGTCTAATGAAAAACTGTTTTTT. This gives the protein CASSYGGQSNEKLFF.

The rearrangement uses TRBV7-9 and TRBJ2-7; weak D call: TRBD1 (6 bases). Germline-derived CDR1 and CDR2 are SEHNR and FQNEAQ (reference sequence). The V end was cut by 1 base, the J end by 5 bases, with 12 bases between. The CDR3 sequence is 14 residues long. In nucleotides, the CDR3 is TGTGCCAGCAGCTTAGTACAGGGTTACGACGAGCAGTACTTC. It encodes CASSLVQGYDEQYF.

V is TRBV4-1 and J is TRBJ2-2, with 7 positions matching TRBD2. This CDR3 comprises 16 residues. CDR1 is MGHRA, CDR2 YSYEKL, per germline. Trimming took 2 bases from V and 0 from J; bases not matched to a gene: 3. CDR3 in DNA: TGCGCCAGCAGCCAAAGGGAGGGCACGAACACCGGGGAGCTGTTTTTT. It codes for CASSQREGTNTGELFF.

The DNA of the CDR3 is TGTGCCAGCAGTTACGGCGAGCGGAGTAGGGGTGAGCAGTTCTTC. It codes for CASSYGERSRGEQFF. The chain has TRBV6-6 and TRBJ2-1; the D gene could be TRBD1 or TRBD2 (5 bases each). The germline V and J ends were trimmed by 2 bases and 9 bases, with 17 bases remaining between them. The CDR3 is made up of 15 amino acids. The germline V gene has CDR1 MNHNY and CDR2 SVGAGI (reference sequence).

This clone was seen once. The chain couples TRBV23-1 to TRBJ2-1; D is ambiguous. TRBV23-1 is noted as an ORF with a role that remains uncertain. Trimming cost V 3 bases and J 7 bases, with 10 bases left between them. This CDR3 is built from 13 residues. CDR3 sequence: CASSHAVGNEQFF. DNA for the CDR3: TGCGCCAGCAGTCATGCAGTGGGGAATGAGCAGTTCTTC.

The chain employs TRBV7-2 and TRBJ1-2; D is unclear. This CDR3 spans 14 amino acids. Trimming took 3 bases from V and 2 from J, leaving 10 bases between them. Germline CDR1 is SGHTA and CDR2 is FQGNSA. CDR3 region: CASSLERLNYGYTF. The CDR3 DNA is TGTGCCAGCAGCTTGGAGCGTCTGAACTATGGCTACACCTTC. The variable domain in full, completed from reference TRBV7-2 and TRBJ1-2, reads GAGVSQSPSNKVTEKGKDVELRCDPISGHTALYWYRQSLGQGLEFLIYFQGNSAPDKSGLPSDRFSAERTGGSVSTLTIQRTQQEDSAVYLCASSLERLNYGYTFGSGTRLTVV.

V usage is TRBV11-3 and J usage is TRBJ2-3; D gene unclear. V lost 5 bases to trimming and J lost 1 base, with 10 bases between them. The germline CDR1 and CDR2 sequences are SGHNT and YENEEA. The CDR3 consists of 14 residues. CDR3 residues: CASSPTRGTDTQYF. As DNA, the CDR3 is TGTGCCAGCAGCCCCACCCGGGGCACAGATACGCAGTATTTT.

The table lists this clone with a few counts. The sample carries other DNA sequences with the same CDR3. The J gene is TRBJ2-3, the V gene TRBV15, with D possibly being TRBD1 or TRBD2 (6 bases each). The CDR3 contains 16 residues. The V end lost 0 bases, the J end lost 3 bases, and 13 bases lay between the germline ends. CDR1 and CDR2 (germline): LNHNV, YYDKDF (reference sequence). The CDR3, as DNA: TGTGCCACCAGCAGAGATACGGGGGCGCGGACAGATACGCAGTATTTT. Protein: CATSRDTGARTDTQYF.

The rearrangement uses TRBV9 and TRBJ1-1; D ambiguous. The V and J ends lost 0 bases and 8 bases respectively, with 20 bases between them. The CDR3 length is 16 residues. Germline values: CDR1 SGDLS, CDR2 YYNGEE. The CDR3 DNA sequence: TGTGCCAGCAGCGTAGATATTCAGGCAGTCCACGGGGAAGCTTTCTTT. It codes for CASSVDIQAVHGEAFF.

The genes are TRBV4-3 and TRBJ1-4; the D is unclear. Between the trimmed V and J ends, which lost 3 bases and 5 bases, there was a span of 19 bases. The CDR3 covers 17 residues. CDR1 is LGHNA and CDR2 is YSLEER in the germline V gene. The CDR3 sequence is CASSHPLRRTNNEKLFF. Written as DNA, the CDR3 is TGCGCCAGCAGCCACCCACTGAGACGGACCAACAATGAAAAACTGTTTTTT.

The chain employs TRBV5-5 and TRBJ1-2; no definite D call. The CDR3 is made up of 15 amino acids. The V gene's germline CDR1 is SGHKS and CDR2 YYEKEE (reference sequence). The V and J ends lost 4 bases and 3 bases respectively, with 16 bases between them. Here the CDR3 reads CASSPTAAYYYGYTF. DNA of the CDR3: TGTGCCAGCAGCCCAACAGCCGCTTATTACTATGGCTACACCTTC. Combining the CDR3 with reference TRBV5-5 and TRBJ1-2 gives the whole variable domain DAGVTQSPTHLIKTRGQQVTLRCSPISGHKSVSWYQQVLGQGPQFIFQYYEKEERGRGNFPDRFSARQFPNYSSELNVNALLLGDSALYLCASSPTAAYYYGYTFGSGTRLTVV.

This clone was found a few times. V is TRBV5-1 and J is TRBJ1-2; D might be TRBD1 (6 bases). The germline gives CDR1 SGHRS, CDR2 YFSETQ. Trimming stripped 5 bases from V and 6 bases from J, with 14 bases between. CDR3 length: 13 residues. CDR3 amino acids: CASRPDRYDGYTF. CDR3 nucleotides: TGCGCCAGCAGACCTGACAGGTACGATGGCTACACCTTC.

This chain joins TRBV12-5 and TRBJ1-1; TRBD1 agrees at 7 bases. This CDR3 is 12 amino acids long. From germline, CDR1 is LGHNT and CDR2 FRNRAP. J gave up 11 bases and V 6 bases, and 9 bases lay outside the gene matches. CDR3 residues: CASGFWEGGAFF. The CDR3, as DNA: TGTGCTAGTGGCTTTTGGGAAGGGGGCGCTTTCTTT.

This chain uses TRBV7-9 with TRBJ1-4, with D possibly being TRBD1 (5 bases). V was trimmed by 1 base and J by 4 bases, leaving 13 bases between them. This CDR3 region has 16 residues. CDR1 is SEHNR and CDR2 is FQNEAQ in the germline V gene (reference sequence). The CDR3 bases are TGTGCCAGCAGCTTAGTGGGGCGATCAGTTAATGAAAAACTGTTTTTT. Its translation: CASSLVGRSVNEKLFF.

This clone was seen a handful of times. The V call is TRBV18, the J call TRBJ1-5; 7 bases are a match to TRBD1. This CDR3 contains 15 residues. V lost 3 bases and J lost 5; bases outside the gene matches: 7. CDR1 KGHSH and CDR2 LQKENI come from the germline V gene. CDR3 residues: CASSPESTGHQPQHF. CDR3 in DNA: TGTGCCAGCTCACCGGAGTCGACAGGGCATCAGCCCCAGCATTTT.

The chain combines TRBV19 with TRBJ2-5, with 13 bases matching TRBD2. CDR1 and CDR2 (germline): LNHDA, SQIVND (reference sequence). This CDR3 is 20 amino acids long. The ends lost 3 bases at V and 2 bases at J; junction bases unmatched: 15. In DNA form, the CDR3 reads TGTGCCAGTAGTATCCTATCAACAACCGGGACTAGCGGGACTCAAGAGACCCAGTACTTC. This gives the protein CASSILSTTGTSGTQETQYF. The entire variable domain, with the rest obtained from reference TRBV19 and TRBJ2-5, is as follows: DGGITQSPKYLFRKEGQNVTLSCEQNLNHDAMYWYRQDPGQGLRLIYYSQIVNDFQKGDIAEGYSVSREKKESFPLTVTSAQKNPTAFYLCASSILSTTGTSGTQETQYFGPGTRLLVL.

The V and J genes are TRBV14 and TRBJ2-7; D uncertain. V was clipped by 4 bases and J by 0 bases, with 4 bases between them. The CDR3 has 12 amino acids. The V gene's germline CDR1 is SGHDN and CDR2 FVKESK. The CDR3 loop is CASSRNSYEQYF. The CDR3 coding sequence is TGTGCCAGCAGCCGGAACTCCTACGAGCAGTACTTC. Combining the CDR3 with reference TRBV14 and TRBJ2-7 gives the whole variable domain EAGVTQFPSHSVIEKGQTVTLRCDPISGHDNLYWYRRVMGKEIKFLLHFVKESKQDESGMPNNRFLAERTGGTYSTLKVQPAELEDSGVYFCASSRNSYEQYFGPGTRLTVT.

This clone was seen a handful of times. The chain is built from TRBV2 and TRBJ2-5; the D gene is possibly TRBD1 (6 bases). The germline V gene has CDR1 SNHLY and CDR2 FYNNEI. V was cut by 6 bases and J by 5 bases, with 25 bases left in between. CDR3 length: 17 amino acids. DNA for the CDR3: TGTGCCAGCAGCCCTACGACCGAAGGGGGTGGGTGGGAGACCCAGTACTTC. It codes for CASSPTTEGGGWETQYF.